This entry lists 5 T cell receptor beta chains sequenced from one sample in a study of post-analysis software for immune sequencing data. Study-wide results and limits: Five or six TRBV segments, TRBV5-6, TRBV5-1 and TRBV20-1 among them, were found more frequent in patients than controls.

For these TCRs, the target antigens are not known. Prepared libraries of TCR beta cDNA carried unique molecular identifiers. TCRdb fed the PCR reads into MiXCR, producing one record per CDR3 protein. The repertoire includes fewer than 600,000 distinct CDR3 sequences, less than 45% of them detected once, and around an eighth sits in the top ten. Sequencing used blood. Every receptor here comes from a girl aged 5-17 years with multiple sclerosis.

V gene TRBV7-9 combines with J gene TRBJ2-7, with D hard to call. Germline-derived CDR1 and CDR2 are SEHNR and FQNEAQ (reference sequence). The CDR3 spans 10 residues. V dropped 8 bases and J dropped 7 bases, with 9 bases sitting between them. CDR3 sequence: CASLAWEQYF. CDR3 in DNA: TGTGCCAGCTTAGCCTGGGAGCAGTACTTC.

The genes are TRBV28 and TRBJ1-4; no clear D gene. The CDR3 runs 17 residues. Germline loops: CDR1 MDHEN, CDR2 SYDVKM. V lost 0 bases, J lost 5 bases, and 16 bases lay in between. CDR3 residues: CASSLWPGAGGNEKLFF. As DNA, the CDR3 is TGTGCCAGCAGTTTATGGCCCGGCGCGGGCGGGAATGAAAAACTGTTTTTT. Variable domain in full (rest from reference TRBV28 and TRBJ1-4): DVKVTQSSRYLVKRTGEKVFLECVQDMDHENMFWYRQDPGLGLRLIYFSYDVKMKEKGDIPEGYSVSREKKERFSLILESASTNQTSMYLCASSLWPGAGGNEKLFFGSGTQLSVL.

The chain carries TRBV7-9 and TRBJ1-2; D unclear. CDR1 is SEHNR and CDR2 is FQNEAQ in the germline V gene (reference sequence). The CDR3 covers 10 residues. V lost 4 bases and J lost 6, with 3 bases in between. CDR3 coding DNA: TGTGCCAGCAGCTATAATGGCTACACCTTC. It yields the protein CASSYNGYTF.

The chain couples TRBV7-6 to TRBJ2-7, with 9 bases matching TRBD1. Germline V gives CDR1 SGHVS, CDR2 FNYEAQ. The CDR3 loop spans 16 amino acids. Trimming removed 5 bases from V and 4 bases from J; junction bases left unmatched: 12. The CDR3 coding sequence is TGTGCCAGCAGCCCGACGGGGGGACAGGGTATATACGAGCAGTACTTC. Translation: CASSPTGGQGIYEQYF.

J is TRBJ2-7 and V is TRBV5-6; tentative D call: TRBD2 (5 bases). In germline, CDR1 is SGHDT, CDR2 YYEEEE. The CDR3 extends over 15 amino acids. Trimming took off 0 bases at V and 3 bases at J, with 13 bases between the two ends. CDR3: CASSLGVARIYEQYF. CDR3 bases: TGTGCCAGCAGCTTGGGTGTAGCGCGAATCTACGAGCAGTACTTC.